This is a list of T cell receptor beta chains from one sample in a study of cytomegalovirus exposure and HLA in healthy donors. Clones were sequenced by immunoSEQ multiplex PCR, and TCRdb holds only the in-frame ones, with some missing. The table includes around 160,000 clones, 75% detected once. Sample: PBMCs. Every receptor here comes from a male donor in good health and CMV-seronegative. Each CDR3 is given with its conserved first and last residue. D genes are given only for firm matches. Clone size appears in some rows only: once, few, many, or a class for an expanded clone.

V gene,J gene,clone size,D gene,CDR3 protein,CDR3 DNA
TRBV19,TRBJ1-1,few,NA,CASRQLQGTEAFF,TGTGCCAGTAGGCAACTACAGGGAACTGAAGCTTTCTTT
TRBV6-5,TRBJ1-3,NA,NA,CASSYGRTSGNTIYF,TGTGCCAGCAGTTACGGCAGAACCTCTGGAAACACCATATATTTT
TRBV5-6,TRBJ1-4,once,NA,CASSLKDRGLTNEKLFF,TGTGCCAGCAGCTTAAAGGATAGGGGATTGACTAATGAAAAACTGTTTTTT
TRBV7-3,TRBJ2-3,NA,TRBD2,CASSLGAGGAQYF,TGTGCCAGCAGCCTAGGGGCGGGAGGCGCGCAGTATTTT
TRBV5-1,TRBJ2-6,NA,TRBD2,CASSLAAGGPGANVLTF,TGCGCCAGCAGCTTGGCAGCGGGGGGGCCTGGGGCCAACGTCCTGACTTTC
TRBV27,TRBJ2-5,NA,TRBD1,CASSPGQGWEQETQYF,TGTGCCAGCAGTCCTGGACAGGGATGGGAGCAAGAGACCCAGTACTTC
TRBV18,TRBJ1-5,NA,TRBD1,CASSAVTGKEQPQHF,TGTGCCAGCTCAGCGGTGACAGGGAAGGAGCAGCCCCAGCATTTT
TRBV19,TRBJ2-5,NA,NA,CASSLNPPGTRRETQYF,TGTGCCAGTAGTCTTAACCCCCCGGGGACAAGGAGGGAGACCCAGTACTTC
TRBV11-3,TRBJ1-1,NA,TRBD1,CASSLAQGQGSTEAFF,TGTGCCAGCAGCTTAGCCCAGGGACAGGGCTCCACTGAAGCTTTCTTT
TRBV5-1,TRBJ2-1,NA,TRBD1,CASSPDRGLDEQFF,TGCGCCAGCAGCCCGGACAGGGGGCTCGATGAGCAGTTCTTC
TRBV19,TRBJ1-1,NA,NA,CAISKTGKNTEAFF,TGTGCCATTTCCAAGACAGGCAAAAACACTGAAGCTTTCTTT
TRBV27,TRBJ1-5,NA,TRBD1,CASSKAKTGADQPQHF,TGTGCCAGCAGTAAAGCCAAGACAGGGGCGGATCAGCCCCAGCATTTT
TRBV27,TRBJ1-6,few,NA,CATGIRHNSPLHF,TGTGCCACCGGGATACGCCATAATTCACCCCTCCACTTT
TRBV7-9,TRBJ1-4,NA,NA,CASSLGGFGEKLFF,TGTGCCAGCAGCTTAGGAGGCTTTGGAGAAAAACTGTTTTTT
TRBV28,TRBJ2-2,NA,TRBD1,CASRKGTDDTGELFF,TGTGCCAGCAGGAAGGGGACAGACGACACCGGGGAGCTGTTTTTT
TRBV7-9,TRBJ1-4,few,NA,CASSLGSPNEKLFF,TGTGCCAGCAGCTTAGGTAGTCCTAATGAAAAACTGTTTTTT
TRBV4-1,TRBJ2-5,NA,TRBD2,CASSQDPPGLTQETQYF,TGCGCCAGCAGCCAAGATCCCCCGGGACTAACCCAAGAGACCCAGTACTTC
TRBV6-5,TRBJ1-1,NA,NA,CASSLSFSGNTEAFF,TGTGCCAGCAGTTTGTCTTTCAGCGGGAACACTGAAGCTTTCTTT
TRBV6-5,TRBJ1-5,NA,TRBD1,CASRQGARGQPQHF,TGTGCCAGCAGGCAGGGGGCGCGGGGACAGCCCCAGCATTTT
TRBV5-1,TRBJ2-3,NA,TRBD2,CASSLVPSGEGADTQYF,TGCGCCAGCAGCTTGGTCCCTAGCGGGGAGGGGGCAGATACGCAGTATTTT
TRBV6-5,TRBJ1-4,NA,NA,CASRQGWANEKLFF,TGTGCCAGCAGGCAGGGTTGGGCTAATGAAAAACTGTTTTTT
TRBV4-1,TRBJ2-1,few,TRBD2,CASSHSSAGGVYEQFF,TGCGCCAGCAGCCATAGTTCCGCGGGAGGGGTCTATGAGCAGTTCTTC
TRBV19,TRBJ1-5,NA,NA,CASSIKGGGNQPQHF,TGTGCCAGTAGTATTAAAGGGGGTGGGAATCAGCCCCAGCATTTT
TRBV6-1,TRBJ1-3,NA,NA,CASSEDTGGNTIYF,TGTGCCAGCAGTGAGGACACCGGAGGAAACACCATATATTTT
TRBV11-2,TRBJ1-1,NA,NA,CASSPTQYTGKRTEAFF,TGTGCCAGCAGTCCCACGCAGTATACAGGGAAGCGGACTGAAGCTTTCTTT
TRBV7-9,TRBJ2-1,NA,NA,CASSLAGQYNEQFF,TGTGCCAGCAGCTTAGCTGGACAGTACAATGAGCAGTTCTTC